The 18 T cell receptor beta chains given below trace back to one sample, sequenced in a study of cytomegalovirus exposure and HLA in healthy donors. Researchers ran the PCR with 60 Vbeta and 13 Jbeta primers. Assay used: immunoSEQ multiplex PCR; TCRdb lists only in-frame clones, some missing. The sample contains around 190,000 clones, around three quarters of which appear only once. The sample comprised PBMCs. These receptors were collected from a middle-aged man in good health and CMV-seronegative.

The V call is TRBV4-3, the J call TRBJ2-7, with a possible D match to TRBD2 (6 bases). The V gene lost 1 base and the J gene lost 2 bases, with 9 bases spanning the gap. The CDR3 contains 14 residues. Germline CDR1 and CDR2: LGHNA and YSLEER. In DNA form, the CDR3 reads TGCGCCAGCAGCCAAGGACGCGGGGCCTACGAGCAGTACTTC. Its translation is CASSQGRGAYEQYF.

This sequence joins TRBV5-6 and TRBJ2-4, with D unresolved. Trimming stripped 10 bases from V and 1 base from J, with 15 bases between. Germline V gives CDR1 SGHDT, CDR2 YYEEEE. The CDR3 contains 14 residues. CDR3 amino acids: CAASSFGAKNIQYF. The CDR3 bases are TGTGCCGCCAGCTCCTTCGGTGCCAAAAACATTCAGTACTTC.

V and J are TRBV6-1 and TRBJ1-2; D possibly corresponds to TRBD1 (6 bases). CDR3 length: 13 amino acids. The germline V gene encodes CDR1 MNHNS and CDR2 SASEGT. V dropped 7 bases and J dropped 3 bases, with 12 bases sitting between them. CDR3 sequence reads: CASTLGADYGYTF. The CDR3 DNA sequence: TGTGCCAGCACTTTGGGGGCAGACTATGGCTACACCTTC.

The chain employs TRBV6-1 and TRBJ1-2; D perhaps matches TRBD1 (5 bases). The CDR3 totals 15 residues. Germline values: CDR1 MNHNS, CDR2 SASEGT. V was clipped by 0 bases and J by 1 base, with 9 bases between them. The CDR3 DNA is TGTGCCAGCAGTGAAGCGGGGGGTATTAACTATGGCTACACCTTC. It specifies CASSEAGGINYGYTF.

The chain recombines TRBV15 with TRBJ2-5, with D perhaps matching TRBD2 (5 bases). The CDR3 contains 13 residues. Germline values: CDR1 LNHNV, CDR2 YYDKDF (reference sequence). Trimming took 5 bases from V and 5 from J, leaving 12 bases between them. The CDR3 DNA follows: TGTGCCACCAGCTCCCGGGAATCCGAGACCCAGTACTTC. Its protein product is CATSSRESETQYF.

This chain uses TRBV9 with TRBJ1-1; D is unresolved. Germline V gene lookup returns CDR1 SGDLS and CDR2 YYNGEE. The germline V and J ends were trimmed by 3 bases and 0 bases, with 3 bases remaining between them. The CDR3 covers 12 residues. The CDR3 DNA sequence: TGTGCCAGCAGCGCCGTGAACACTGAAGCTTTCTTT. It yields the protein CASSAVNTEAFF.

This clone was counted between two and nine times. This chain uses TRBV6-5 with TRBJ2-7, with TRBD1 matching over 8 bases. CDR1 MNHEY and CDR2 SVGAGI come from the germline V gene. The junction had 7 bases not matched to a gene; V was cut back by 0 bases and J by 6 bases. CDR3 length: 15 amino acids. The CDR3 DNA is TGTGCCAGCAGTTACTCTCAGGGGGCGGCTTCCGAGCAGTACTTC. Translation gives CASSYSQGAASEQYF.

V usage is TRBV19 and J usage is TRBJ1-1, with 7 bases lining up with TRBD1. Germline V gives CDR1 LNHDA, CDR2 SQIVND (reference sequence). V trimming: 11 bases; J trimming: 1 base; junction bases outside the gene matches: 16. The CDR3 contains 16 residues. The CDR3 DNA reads TGTGCCTCCGGAGGGGGCGGAGGACTTTCGAACACTGAAGCTTTCTTT. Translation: CASGGGGGLSNTEAFF.

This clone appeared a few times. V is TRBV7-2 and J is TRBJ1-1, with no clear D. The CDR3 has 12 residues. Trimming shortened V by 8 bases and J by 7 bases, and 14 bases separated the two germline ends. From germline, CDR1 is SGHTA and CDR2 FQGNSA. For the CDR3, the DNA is TGTGCCAGCCATTCGGACCGGGGTGAAGCTTTCTTT. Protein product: CASHSDRGEAFF.

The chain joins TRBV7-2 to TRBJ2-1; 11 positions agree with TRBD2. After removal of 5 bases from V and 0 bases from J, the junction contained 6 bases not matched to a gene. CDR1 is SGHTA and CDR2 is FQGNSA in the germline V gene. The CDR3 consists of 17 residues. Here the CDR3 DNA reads TGTGCCAGCAGCCTAAAGACTAGCGGGGTCTCCTACAATGAGCAGTTCTTC. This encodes CASSLKTSGVSYNEQFF.

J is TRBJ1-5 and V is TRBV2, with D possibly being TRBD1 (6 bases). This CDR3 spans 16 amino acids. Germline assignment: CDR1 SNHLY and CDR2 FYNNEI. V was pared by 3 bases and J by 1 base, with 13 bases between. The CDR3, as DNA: TGTGCCAGCAGTGACAGCGGCCAGGGGAGCAATCAGCCCCAGCATTTT. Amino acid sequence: CASSDSGQGSNQPQHF.

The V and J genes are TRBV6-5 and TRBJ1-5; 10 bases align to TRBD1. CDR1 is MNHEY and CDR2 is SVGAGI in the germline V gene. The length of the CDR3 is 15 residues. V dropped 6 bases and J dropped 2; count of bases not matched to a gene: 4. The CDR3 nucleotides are TGTGCCAGCAGCTCCGGGACAGGGGGCAATCAGCCCCAGCATTTT. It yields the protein CASSSGTGGNQPQHF.

CDR3 nucleotides: TGCGCCAGCAGCCAAGATCCGGGAGGGCCGCAGGCCGAGCAGTACTTC. This sequence encodes CASSQDPGGPQAEQYF. The V gene is TRBV4-1, the J gene TRBJ2-7; TRBD2 matches 8 bases. V shed 0 bases and J 6 bases; nucleotides not matched to a gene: 10. The CDR3 extends over 16 amino acids. The V gene's germline CDR1 is MGHRA and CDR2 YSYEKL.

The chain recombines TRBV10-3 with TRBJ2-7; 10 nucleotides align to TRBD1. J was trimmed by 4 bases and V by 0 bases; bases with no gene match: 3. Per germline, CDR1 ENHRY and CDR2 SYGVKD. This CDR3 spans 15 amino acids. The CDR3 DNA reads TGTGCCATCAGTGAGTCGGGGACAGGGGTATACGAGCAGTACTTC. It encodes CAISESGTGVYEQYF.

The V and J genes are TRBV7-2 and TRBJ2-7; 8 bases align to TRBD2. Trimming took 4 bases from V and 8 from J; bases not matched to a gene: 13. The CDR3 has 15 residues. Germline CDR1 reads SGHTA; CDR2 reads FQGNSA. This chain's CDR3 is CASSYGSGSSWKQYF. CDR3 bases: TGTGCCAGCAGCTACGGCAGCGGGAGTTCTTGGAAGCAGTACTTC.

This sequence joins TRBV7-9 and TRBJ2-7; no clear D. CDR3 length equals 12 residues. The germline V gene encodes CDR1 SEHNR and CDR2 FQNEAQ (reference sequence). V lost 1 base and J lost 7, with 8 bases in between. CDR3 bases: TGTGCCAGCAGCTTAGGAGATGGTGAGCAGTACTTC. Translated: CASSLGDGEQYF.

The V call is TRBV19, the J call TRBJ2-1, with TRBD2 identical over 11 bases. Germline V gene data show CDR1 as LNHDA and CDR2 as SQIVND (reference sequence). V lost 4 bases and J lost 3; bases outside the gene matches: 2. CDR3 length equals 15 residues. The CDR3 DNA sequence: TGTGCCAGTAGTAAACTAGCGGGGGACTACAATGAGCAGTTCTTC. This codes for CASSKLAGDYNEQFF.

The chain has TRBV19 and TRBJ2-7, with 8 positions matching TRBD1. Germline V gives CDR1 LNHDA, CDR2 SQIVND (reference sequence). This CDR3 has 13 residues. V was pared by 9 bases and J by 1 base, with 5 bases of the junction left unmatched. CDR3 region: CASRGLASYEQYF. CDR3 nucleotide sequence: TGTGCCAGCAGGGGGCTAGCGTCCTACGAGCAGTACTTC. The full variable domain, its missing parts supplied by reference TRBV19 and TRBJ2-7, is DGGITQSPKYLFRKEGQNVTLSCEQNLNHDAMYWYRQDPGQGLRLIYYSQIVNDFQKGDIAEGYSVSREKKESFPLTVTSAQKNPTAFYLCASRGLASYEQYFGPGTRLTVT.